This T cell receptor (beta chain) was sequenced during a study of T cell responses to AZD1222 COVID-19 vaccine. Whole-study results and caveats: The CD4 TCRs associated with vaccination extended across spike and predominated at 160-218 and 743-854. Baseline seropositivity characterized only six AZD1222 recipients. Donor demographics were predominantly white British with a female majority; clonal diversity may be underestimated.

TCRdb's table, derived via immunoSEQ multiplex PCR, lists solely in-frame clones and lacks some. In the table there are about 93,000 clones, over 75% of which are singletons. This clone is deemed medium-sized. Antigen unknown. This clonotype was obtained from an adult in good health. Specimen: peripheral blood, collected on day 0 of AZD1222 vaccination.

The CDR3 region is CASSESYRSDEQFF. The CDR3 DNA reads as TGCGCCAGCAGTGAGAGCTACAGGAGCGATGAGCAGTTCTTC. V and J are TRBV10-2 and TRBJ2-1, with a weak D call TRBD1 (5 bases). The germline V gene has CDR1 WSHSY and CDR2 SAAADI. Trimming took 2 bases from V and 8 from J, leaving 13 bases between them. The CDR3 has 14 amino acids.